Here is one T cell receptor (beta chain) with its context. The entry originates in a study of blood T cell repertoires in COVID-19. Looking at the study overall: Collection of acute and convalescent COVID-19 samples took place in the United States, Italy and Spain. PBMCs, B-cell-depleted T cells, or T cells provided the cDNA or gDNA that made up the material.

The CDR3 covers 14 residues. Looked up from germline, CDR1 is SGHNT and CDR2 is YENEEA. With V trimmed by 5 bases and J by 9 bases, 7 bases remained unmatched. Source study methods: Amplified reference gene primers provided the basis for estimating nucleated cell counts. Profiling relied on immunoSEQ multiplex PCR, and the TCRdb table lists in-frame clones only, not all of them. V and J calls and clone size are given by that table; D and trimming were obtained from the DNA. The repertoire includes about 240,000 clones, approximately 87% of them detected once, and 6.2% sits in the top ten. Sequenced input: peripheral blood. This sequence originates from a man between 60 and 75 years old with acute or convalescent COVID-19. The chain couples TRBV11-3 to TRBJ2-1; TRBD1 matches 10 bases. The CDR3, as DNA: TGTGCCAGCAGCCTCGGGACAGGGGAACGTGAGCAGTTCTTC. This translates into CASSLGTGEREQFF.